The next 19 T cell receptor beta chains were all read from a single sample in a study of early T cells in non-severe SARS-CoV-2 infection. TCRdb recomputed calls from the 5' RACE reads with MiXCR, one row per CDR3 protein. The sample consists of approximately 83,000 distinct CDR3 sequences, 11% to 15% of them appearing once. Input material: whole blood. The receptor source for this set is an adult who was a healthcare worker with PCR-confirmed SARS-CoV-2 infection or an uninfected control (not recorded which).

The chain employs TRBV21-1 and TRBJ2-7; TRBD1 was called by the table and not checked on the DNA. TRBV21-1 is recorded as a pseudogene. The CDR3 totals 15 residues. Written as DNA, the CDR3 is TGTGCCAGCAGCAAAGCGGAGGGGGTCGTGAACGAGCAGTACTTC. It codes for CASSKAEGVVNEQYF.

There are many counts of this clonotype. V gene TRBV4-1 combines with J gene TRBJ1-5, with no clear D. CDR1 and CDR2 (germline): MGHRA, YSYEKL. CDR3 length equals 15 residues. V dropped 0 bases and J dropped 4 bases, with 10 bases sitting between them. CDR3 nucleotides: TGCGCCAGCAGCCAAGATGGAGGTTTTAATCAGCCCCAGCATTTT. It translates to CASSQDGGFNQPQHF.

The rearrangement uses TRBV6-2 or TRBV6-3 and TRBJ2-3, with D possibly being TRBD2 (7 bases). This CDR3 has 17 amino acids. From germline, CDR1 is MNHEY and CDR2 SVGEGT. V gave up 2 bases and J gave up 4 bases, with 19 bases separating them. The CDR3 sequence: CASSYPRKGGPPDTQYF. The CDR3 DNA reads as TGTGCCAGCAGTTACCCCAGGAAGGGGGGGCCGCCAGATACGCAGTATTTT.

DNA for the CDR3: TGTGCCAGCACGTCTCCTAGCGGGGCCTCCGATACGCAGTATTTT. Protein: CASTSPSGASDTQYF. The V and J genes are TRBV27 and TRBJ2-3; TRBD2 matches at 9 bases. The CDR3 consists of 15 residues. Germline V lookup: CDR1 MNHEY, CDR2 SMNVEV (reference sequence). V was clipped by 7 bases and J by 6 bases; unmatched bases: 11.

This clonotype was picked up a small number of times. The chain recombines TRBV18 with TRBJ2-1; TRBD2 might be the D (5 bases). Between the trimmed V and J ends, which lost 4 bases and 8 bases, there was a span of 15 bases. This CDR3 spans 14 amino acids. Germline V gives CDR1 KGHSH, CDR2 LQKENI. CDR3 bases: TGTGCCAGCTCACTTGCCCCTCGGGGTTATGAGCAGTTCTTC. This sequence encodes CASSLAPRGYEQFF.

A few counts support this clonotype. The chain uses TRBV7-9 and TRBJ1-1, with D perhaps matching TRBD1 (6 bases). Trimming shortened V by 2 bases and J by 1 base, and 17 bases separated the two germline ends. CDR3 size: 17 residues. Germline values: CDR1 SEHNR, CDR2 FQNEAQ (reference sequence). CDR3 in DNA: TGTGCCAGCAGCTTATTTGGGGGGCCCGGAGGGAACACTGAAGCTTTCTTT. Its translation: CASSLFGGPGGNTEAFF.

To note about this clonotype: A much bigger clone sits one base away, suggesting this may be a read error. The genes are TRBV30 and TRBJ2-7; D remains unclear. The CDR3 loop spans 13 amino acids. Per the germline V gene, CDR1 is GTSNPN and CDR2 is SVGIG (reference sequence). DNA for the CDR3: TGTGCCTGGGGTGTACAACGTGCCTACGAGCAGTACTTC. Residues: CAWGVQRAYEQYF.

This clonotype has more than one count but fewer than ten. The chain recombines TRBV7-8 with TRBJ1-2, with 10 bases fitting TRBD1. Germline lookup yields CDR1 SGHVS and CDR2 FQNEAQ. This CDR3 region has 17 residues. V was clipped by 1 base and J by 4 bases; unmatched bases: 9. CDR3 in amino acids: CASSLGEGTGAIYGYTF. CDR3 sequence (DNA): TGTGCCAGCAGCTTAGGGGAGGGGACAGGGGCTATCTATGGCTACACCTTC.

This sequence joins TRBV6-5 and TRBJ2-1; TRBD1 might be the D (6 bases). The V and J ends lost 6 bases and 5 bases respectively, with 14 bases between them. The CDR3 has 14 residues. Germline CDR1 MNHEY, CDR2 SVGAGI. The CDR3 sequence is CASSYRDPNNEQFF. CDR3 nucleotides: TGTGCCAGCAGCTACAGGGATCCAAACAATGAGCAGTTCTTC.

The rearrangement links TRBV4-3 to TRBJ2-1; 7 bases map to TRBD1. V shed 1 base and J 0 bases; nucleotides not matched to a gene: 3. There are 16 residues in the CDR3. Per the germline V gene, CDR1 is LGHNA and CDR2 is YSLEER. The CDR3 DNA reads TGCGCCAGCAGCCAAGGTTCAGGGGGCTCCTACAATGAGCAGTTCTTC. Translation gives CASSQGSGGSYNEQFF.

This clonotype has just a few counts. The V call is TRBV12-3 or TRBV12-4, the J call TRBJ2-2; 8 bases match TRBD2. This CDR3 spans 16 amino acids. V shed 2 bases, J shed 4 bases, and the junction held 6 bases outside the gene matches. The DNA of the CDR3 is TGTGCCAGCAGTTTACTTTCGGGAGGGTCCACCGGGGAGCTGTTTTTT. Translated: CASSLLSGGSTGELFF.

V and J are TRBV5-4 and TRBJ2-3; D might be TRBD2 (6 bases). V shed 1 base and J shed 0 bases, with 9 bases lying between them. The length of the CDR3 is 15 residues. Germline V lookup: CDR1 SGHNT, CDR2 YYREEE (reference sequence). The CDR3 protein is CASSLSGLSTDTQYF. The CDR3 DNA sequence: TGTGCCAGCAGCTTGTCGGGACTGAGCACAGATACGCAGTATTTT.

This clonotype was observed a handful of times. V is TRBV29-1 and J is TRBJ2-6; D is uncertain. The CDR3 runs to 13 residues. V lost 5 bases and J 1 base, leaving 6 bases between the germline ends. Germline loops: CDR1 SQVTM, CDR2 ANQGSEA. The CDR3 is CSVPRSGANVLTF. The CDR3 DNA follows: TGCAGCGTTCCGAGATCTGGGGCCAACGTCCTGACTTTC.

This clonotype was seen more than once but under ten times. V is TRBV29-1 and J is TRBJ2-1; weak D call: TRBD2 (5 bases). This CDR3 region has 11 residues. V lost 2 bases and J lost 6, with 5 bases in between. CDR1 and CDR2 (germline): SQVTM, ANQGSEA. This CDR3 is CSVERGNEQFF. Here the CDR3 DNA reads TGCAGCGTTGAACGGGGCAATGAGCAGTTCTTC.

The chain joins TRBV14 to TRBJ2-5, with a weak D call TRBD1 (5 bases). The ends were cut back, 4 bases at V and 1 base at J, with 13 bases in the middle. The CDR3 is 15 residues long. Germline V gene lookup returns CDR1 SGHDN and CDR2 FVKESK. The CDR3 coding sequence is TGTGCCAGCAGCCTTCCAGGGTCAGGCCAAGAGACCCAGTACTTC. Its translation is CASSLPGSGQETQYF.

The chain joins TRBV20-1 to TRBJ2-5; the D gene is possibly TRBD2 (6 bases). Germline CDR1 is DFQATT and CDR2 is SNEGSKA (reference sequence). V was trimmed by 4 bases and J by 3 bases, leaving 18 bases between them. The length of the CDR3 is 15 residues. The CDR3 bases are TGCAGTGCTACTGGTTGGGCGGGGCTGGAAGAGACCCAGTACTTC. Protein: CSATGWAGLEETQYF.

This clonotype showed up just a few times. CDR3 region: CSAREGLGGSYEQYF. The CDR3 DNA is TGCAGTGCTAGAGAAGGTCTAGGAGGCTCCTACGAGCAGTACTTC. V and J are TRBV20-1 and TRBJ2-7; D perhaps matches TRBD2 (5 bases). This CDR3 is built from 15 residues. V lost 0 bases to trimming and J lost 0 bases, with 12 bases between them. Germline V gene sequence: CDR1 DFQATT, CDR2 SNEGSKA (reference sequence).

This clonotype was observed a few times. V is TRBV6-1 and J is TRBJ2-7; D uncertain. CDR3 length: 13 residues. The germline gives CDR1 MNHNS, CDR2 SASEGT. The V and J ends lost 0 bases and 3 bases respectively, with 6 bases between them. Here the CDR3 reads CASSEAAYYEQYF. For the CDR3, the DNA is TGTGCCAGCAGTGAAGCAGCGTACTACGAGCAGTACTTC.

This chain uses TRBV7-8 with TRBJ2-3; D is undetermined. The CDR3 covers 15 residues. Trimming took off 5 bases at V and 2 bases at J, with 14 bases between the two ends. Germline assignment: CDR1 SGHVS and CDR2 FQNEAQ. CDR3 loop: CASSPRPLSTDTQYF. CDR3 bases: TGTGCCAGCAGCCCGAGGCCTCTTTCCACAGATACGCAGTATTTT.